The next 14 T cell receptor beta chains were all read from a single sample in a study of shared clonotypes between healthy human individuals. Profiling relied on immunoSEQ multiplex PCR, and the TCRdb table lists in-frame clones only, not all of them. There are approximately 2.1 million clones in the sample; 90% to 95% occur only once, and 0.39% lies in the top ten. What was sequenced was naive CD4+ T cells from PBMCs. As for subset: CD45RA+ positively selected. The receptors originated from a man between 18 and 35 years old in good health. Some clones in this sample may be carry-over from other donors' samples.

The rearrangement joins TRBV5-4 to TRBJ2-3; D remains ambiguous. CDR3 size: 14 residues. V lost 0 bases, J lost 6 bases, and 11 bases lay in between. The germline V gene has CDR1 SGHNT and CDR2 YYREEE (reference sequence). This CDR3 reads CASSLEGLRDTQYF. Here the CDR3 DNA reads TGTGCCAGCAGCTTGGAGGGTCTTCGGGATACGCAGTATTTT. Full variable domain (remainder filled in from reference TRBV5-4 and TRBJ2-3): ETGVTQSPTHLIKTRGQQVTLRCSSQSGHNTVSWYQQALGQGPQFIFQYYREEENGRGNFPPRFSGLQFPNYSSELNVNALELDDSALYLCASSLEGLRDTQYFGPGTRLTVL.

The table lists this clone with a count of one. This chain connects TRBV4-2 to TRBJ2-1; 10 bases agree with TRBD2. After removal of 2 bases from V and 6 bases from J, the junction contained 7 bases not matched to a gene. The CDR3 extends over 16 amino acids. Germline V gene data show CDR1 as LGHNA and CDR2 as YNFKEQ. In DNA, the CDR3 is TGTGCCAGCAGCCAACTTCCGGGACTAGCGTTCAATGAGCAGTTCTTC. It yields the protein CASSQLPGLAFNEQFF.

The chain couples TRBV7-9 to TRBJ2-3; D call uncertain. This CDR3 is 11 amino acids long. From germline, CDR1 is SEHNR and CDR2 FQNEAQ (reference sequence). V was shortened by 6 bases and J by 2 bases, with 3 bases between the two germline ends. CDR3 loop: CASRYTDTQYF. The CDR3 DNA follows: TGTGCCAGCAGGTACACAGATACGCAGTATTTT.

This CDR3 reads CAISPPRAGGSYEQYF. In DNA form, the CDR3 reads TGTGCCATCAGTCCCCCCCGAGCGGGAGGCTCCTACGAGCAGTACTTC. The J gene is TRBJ2-7, the V gene TRBV10-3, with 9 bases aligning to TRBD2. This CDR3 has 16 amino acids. V lost 5 bases and J lost 0; bases outside the gene matches: 8. Germline V gene lookup returns CDR1 ENHRY and CDR2 SYGVKD.

This clone was found once. The V call is TRBV2, the J call TRBJ2-1; tentative D call: TRBD1 (6 bases). Germline V gene sequence: CDR1 SNHLY, CDR2 FYNNEI. Trimming pared 10 bases from V and 0 bases from J, leaving 13 bases between. The CDR3 loop spans 14 amino acids. This CDR3 is CANAKQGSYNEQFF. The CDR3 nucleotides are TGTGCCAACGCCAAACAGGGCTCCTACAATGAGCAGTTCTTC.

The chain joins TRBV25-1 to TRBJ1-1; D is undetermined. Trimming pared 1 base from V and 0 bases from J, leaving 9 bases between. CDR1 and CDR2 (germline): MGHDK, SYGVNS. The CDR3 covers 15 residues. This CDR3 is CASSESEGVNTEAFF. CDR3 bases: TGTGCCAGCAGTGAATCTGAGGGAGTGAACACTGAAGCTTTCTTT. The whole variable domain, filled in from reference TRBV25-1 and TRBJ1-1, reads EADIYQTPRYLVIGTGKKITLECSQTMGHDKMYWYQQDPGMELHLIHYSYGVNSTEKGDLSSESTVSRIRTEHFPLTLESARPSHTSQYLCASSESEGVNTEAFFGQGTRLTVV.

The chain joins TRBV7-2 to TRBJ2-1, with 8 bases identical to TRBD1. The germline V gene encodes CDR1 SGHTA and CDR2 FQGNSA. Trimming took 5 bases from V and 9 from J; bases not matched to a gene: 15. There are 16 residues in the CDR3. The CDR3 DNA is TGTGCCAGCAGCCAAACCGACAGGGGATACAGGAGTGAGCAGTTCTTC. It codes for CASSQTDRGYRSEQFF. The entire variable domain, with the rest obtained from reference TRBV7-2 and TRBJ2-1, is as follows: GAGVSQSPSNKVTEKGKDVELRCDPISGHTALYWYRQSLGQGLEFLIYFQGNSAPDKSGLPSDRFSAERTGGSVSTLTIQRTQQEDSAVYLCASSQTDRGYRSEQFFGPGTRLTVL.

This clone was counted between two and nine times. Different DNA sequences within this sample yield the same CDR3. The genes are TRBV28 and TRBJ1-1, with D perhaps matching TRBD1 (5 bases). CDR3 length: 12 amino acids. Germline V gives CDR1 MDHEN, CDR2 SYDVKM. V shed 2 bases and J shed 4 bases, with 5 bases lying between them. The CDR3 loop reads CASSLQGTEAFF. The CDR3 DNA sequence: TGTGCCAGCAGTTTACAGGGCACTGAAGCTTTCTTT.

The count of this clone is one. Within the sample, other DNA sequences also encode this same CDR3. The V call is TRBV5-1, the J call TRBJ1-5; unclear D gene. This CDR3 contains 13 residues. The V end was cut by 2 bases, the J end by 5 bases, with 8 bases between. Germline assignment: CDR1 SGHRS and CDR2 YFSETQ. CDR3 sequence reads: CASSLTADQPQHF. The DNA for the CDR3 is TGCGCCAGCAGCTTAACGGCGGATCAGCCCCAGCATTTT.

The V call is TRBV14, the J call TRBJ2-5, with unresolved D. V lost 0 bases, J lost 1 base, and 9 bases lay in between. Germline V gives CDR1 SGHDN, CDR2 FVKESK. This CDR3 comprises 15 residues. The CDR3 sequence is CASSQDRRLQETQYF. The CDR3 region has the DNA TGTGCCAGCAGCCAAGATCGGCGGCTCCAAGAGACCCAGTACTTC.

The chain has TRBV9 and TRBJ2-5; 7 bases are shared with TRBD1. The junction had 7 bases not matched to a gene; V was cut back by 3 bases and J by 5 bases. Germline V gene data show CDR1 as SGDLS and CDR2 as YYNGEE. The CDR3 length is 14 residues. CDR3 in amino acids: CASSATGREETQYF. The CDR3 DNA sequence: TGTGCCAGCAGCGCGACAGGGCGCGAGGAGACCCAGTACTTC.

CDR3 DNA sequence: TGCGCCAGCAGCCATGGCGGGAGGACCTTGTACTCCTACAATGAGCAGTTCTTC. Amino acids: CASSHGGRTLYSYNEQFF. The V gene is TRBV4-1, the J gene TRBJ2-1; 8 bases match TRBD2. Unmatched junction bases numbered 10, after V lost 3 bases and J lost 0 bases. The CDR3 consists of 18 residues. Per the germline V gene, CDR1 is MGHRA and CDR2 is YSYEKL.

This chain links TRBV30 with TRBJ1-2, with D hard to call. The germline CDR1 and CDR2 sequences are GTSNPN and SVGIG (reference sequence). This CDR3 is 13 amino acids long. Trimming removed 5 bases at V and 1 base at J, with 11 bases between. The CDR3: CAWGTGINYGYTF. CDR3 DNA: TGTGCCTGGGGCACCGGGATTAACTATGGCTACACCTTC.

As to this clone: Other DNA sequences of this sample code for an identical CDR3. This rearrangement joins TRBV7-2 to TRBJ1-3; no reliable D call. CDR1 and CDR2 from the germline V gene are SGHTA and FQGNSA. CDR3 size: 13 residues. The germline V and J ends were trimmed by 5 bases and 4 bases, with 9 bases remaining between them. The CDR3 nucleotides are TGTGCCAGCAGCCCGAGAGGGGGAAACACCATATATTTT. The encoded protein is CASSPRGGNTIYF. Looking up the rest from reference TRBV7-2 and TRBJ1-3 gives the full variable domain: GAGVSQSPSNKVTEKGKDVELRCDPISGHTALYWYRQSLGQGLEFLIYFQGNSAPDKSGLPSDRFSAERTGGSVSTLTIQRTQQEDSAVYLCASSPRGGNTIYFGEGSWLTVV.